This is a list of T cell receptor beta chains from one sample in a study of early T cells in non-severe SARS-CoV-2 infection. TCRdb used MiXCR to reprocess the 5' RACE reads, holding one entry per CDR3 protein. The sample has roughly 45,000 distinct CDR3 sequences; around a tenth are singletons. Sequencing was performed on whole blood. The receptors originated from an adult who was a healthcare worker with PCR-confirmed SARS-CoV-2 infection or an uninfected control (not recorded which). CDR3s leave out the opening cysteine and the closing phenylalanine or tryptophan. The order of the fields is CDR3 length, J gene, V gene, CDR3 protein.

12,TRBJ2-2,TRBV2,AIMGRANTGELF
11,TRBJ1-1,TRBV19,ASRGPGGTEAF
13,TRBJ2-2,TRBV4-3,ASSQLIWGTGELF
13,TRBJ2-3,TRBV6-5,ASSYSINRADTQY
11,TRBJ1-1,TRBV6-2/TRBV6-3,ASSYFGNTEAF
9,TRBJ2-1,TRBV7-9,ASSTYNEQF
12,TRBJ2-7,TRBV15,ATSRGAGSNEQY
13,TRBJ2-7,TRBV7-2,ASSVFGTGAYEQY
15,TRBJ2-2,TRBV24-1,ATSDPPMGGWTGELF
11,TRBJ1-1,TRBV9,ASSVGLSTEAF
9,TRBJ2-5,TRBV29-1,SVVRAQTQY
11,TRBJ2-5,TRBV11-2,ASSVNLEETQY
11,TRBJ1-1,TRBV12-3/TRBV12-4,ASSSRGGTEAF